This TCR beta chain came from a study of blood T cell repertoires in COVID-19. CDR3 length equals 13 residues. Trimming shortened V by 3 bases and J by 4 bases, and 6 bases separated the two germline ends. Germline V gene lookup returns CDR1 WSHSY and CDR2 SAAADI. The table came from immunoSEQ multiplex PCR; TCRdb's copy has only in-frame clones and leaves some out. The sample shows about 200,000 clones, 80% to 90% of them seen only once. This chain joins TRBV10-2 and TRBJ2-2; no reliable D call. Sequencing was done on a sample of peripheral blood. This sequence originates from a man over 45 with acute or convalescent COVID-19. CDR3 sequence reads: CASSDHSTGELFF. The CDR3 nucleotides read TGCGCCAGCAGTGATCATTCCACCGGGGAGCTGTTTTTT.